The clone carrying this T cell receptor beta chain was seen more than once but under ten times. The antigen is unknown. The PCR ran on 60 Vbeta and 13 Jbeta primers. The protocol was immunoSEQ multiplex PCR, while the TCRdb copy is restricted to in-frame clones and leaves out a portion. In the table there are 83,000 or so clones, roughly 77% of which are singletons. The entry originates in a study of cytomegalovirus exposure and HLA in healthy donors. The study's findings and limits: Cytomegalovirus status was reportedly diagnosed by the classifier with high specificity and sensitivity. Researchers counted around 180 TCR beta chains as cytomegalovirus-associated. In a later analysis, across HLA loci, associated TCR counts were highest for DRB1, lowest for HLA-C.

V was trimmed by 4 bases and J by 3 bases, leaving 16 bases between them. CDR3 size: 15 residues. Germline loops: CDR1 SGHRS, CDR2 YFSETQ. The clonotype originates from a woman aged 40-49 years in good health and CMV-seropositive. The chain links TRBV5-1 to TRBJ1-2, with D maybe TRBD1 (5 bases). Specimen: PBMCs. CDR3 DNA sequence: TGCGCCAGCAGCCCATCGACAGACAATTACTATGGCTACACCTTC. It translates to CASSPSTDNYYGYTF.